This TCR beta chain was identified during a study of blood T cell repertoires in COVID-19. The overall study: The analysed material was cDNA or gDNA that came from T cells, B-cell-depleted T cells, or PBMCs.

The authors' processing: From reference gene primer amplification, estimates of nucleated cell counts were derived. Sequenced by immunoSEQ multiplex PCR; TCRdb stores in-frame clones only, minus some. The DNA gave D and trimming, while V, J and clone size come from that table. The sample contains about 190,000 clones, 70% to 90% of which appear only once. The sequenced sample was peripheral blood. The clonotype comes from a woman aged 65 to 85 with active or convalescent COVID-19.

This CDR3 reads CASSQGRLDGAKNIQYF. The CDR3 nucleotides are TGCGCCAGCAGCCAAGGTCGACTAGATGGGGCCAAAAACATTCAGTACTTC. The chain links TRBV4-1 to TRBJ2-4; D might be TRBD2 (6 bases). This CDR3 has 17 amino acids. Germline V gene lookup returns CDR1 MGHRA and CDR2 YSYEKL. Trimming left V 1 base short and J 1 base short, with 14 bases between.